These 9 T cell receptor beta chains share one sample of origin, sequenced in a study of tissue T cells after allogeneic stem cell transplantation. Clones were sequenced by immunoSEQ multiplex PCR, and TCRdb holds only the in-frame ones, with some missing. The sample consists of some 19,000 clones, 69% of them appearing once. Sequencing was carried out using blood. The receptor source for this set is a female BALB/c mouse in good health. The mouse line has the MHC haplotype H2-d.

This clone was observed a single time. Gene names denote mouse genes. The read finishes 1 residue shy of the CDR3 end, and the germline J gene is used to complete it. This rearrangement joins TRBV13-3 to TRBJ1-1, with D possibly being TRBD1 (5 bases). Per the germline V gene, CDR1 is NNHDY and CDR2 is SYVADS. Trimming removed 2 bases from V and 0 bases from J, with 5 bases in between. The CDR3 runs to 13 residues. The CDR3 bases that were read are TGTGCCAGCAGTGAGGGGGCAAACACAGAAGTCTTC. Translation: CASSEGANTEVF. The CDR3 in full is CASSEGANTEVFF.

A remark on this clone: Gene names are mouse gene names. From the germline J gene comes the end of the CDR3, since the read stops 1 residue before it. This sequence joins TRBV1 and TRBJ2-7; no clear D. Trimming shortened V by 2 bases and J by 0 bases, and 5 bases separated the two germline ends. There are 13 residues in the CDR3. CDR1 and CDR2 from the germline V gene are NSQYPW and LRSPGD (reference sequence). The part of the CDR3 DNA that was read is TGCACCTGCAGTGCAAAAAACTCCTATGAACAGTAC. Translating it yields CTCSAKNSYEQY. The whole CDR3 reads CTCSAKNSYEQYF.

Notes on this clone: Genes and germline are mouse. The covered CDR3 bases are TGTGCCAGCAGTGCCGGGACAATTTCCAACGAAAGATTATTT. It specifies CASSAGTISNERLF. The complete CDR3 reads CASSAGTISNERLFF. The chain carries TRBV13-1 and TRBJ1-4; maybe TRBD1 (6 bases). The read stops 1 residue short of the end of the CDR3; the missing end is completed from the germline J gene. The CDR3 is 15 amino acids. Germline loops: CDR1 NSHNY, CDR2 SYGAGN. V lost 3 bases and J lost 0, with 9 bases in between.

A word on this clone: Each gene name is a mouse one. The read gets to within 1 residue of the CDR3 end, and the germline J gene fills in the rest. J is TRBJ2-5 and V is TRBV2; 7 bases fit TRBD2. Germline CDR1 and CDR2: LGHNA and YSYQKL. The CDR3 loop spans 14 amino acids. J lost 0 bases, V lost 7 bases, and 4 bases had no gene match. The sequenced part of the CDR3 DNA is TGTGCCAGCAAGGGACTGCATAACCAAGACACCCAGTAC. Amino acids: CASKGLHNQDTQY. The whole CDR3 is CASKGLHNQDTQYF. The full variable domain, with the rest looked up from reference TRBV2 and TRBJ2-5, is DPKIIQKPKYLVAVTGSEKILICEQYLGHNAMYWYRQSAKKPLEFMFSYSYQKLMDNQTASSRFQPQSSKKNHLDLQITALKPDDSATYFCASKGLHNQDTQYFGPGTRLLVL.

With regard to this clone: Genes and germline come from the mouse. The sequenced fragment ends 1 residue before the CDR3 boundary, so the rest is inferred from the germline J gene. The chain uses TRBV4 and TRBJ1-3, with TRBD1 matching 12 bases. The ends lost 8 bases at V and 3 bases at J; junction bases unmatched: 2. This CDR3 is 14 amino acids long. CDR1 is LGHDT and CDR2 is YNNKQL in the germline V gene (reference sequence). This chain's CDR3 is CASRDRGHGNTLYF. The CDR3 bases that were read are TGTGCCAGCCGGGACAGGGGGCATGGAAATACGCTCTAT.

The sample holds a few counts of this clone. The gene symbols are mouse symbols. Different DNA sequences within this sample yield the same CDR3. The covered CDR3 bases are TGTGCCAGCAGTATGACTGGGGGCTATGCTGAGCAGTTC. Translation: CASSMTGGYAEQF. The whole CDR3 protein is CASSMTGGYAEQFF. The V gene is TRBV19, the J gene TRBJ2-1; 9 positions match TRBD2. The CDR3 extends 1 residue past the end of the read, so its final part is completed from the germline J gene. V lost 2 bases, J lost 3 bases, and 0 bases stayed unmatched. The CDR3 consists of 14 residues. The germline gives CDR1 FNHDT, CDR2 SITEND (reference sequence).

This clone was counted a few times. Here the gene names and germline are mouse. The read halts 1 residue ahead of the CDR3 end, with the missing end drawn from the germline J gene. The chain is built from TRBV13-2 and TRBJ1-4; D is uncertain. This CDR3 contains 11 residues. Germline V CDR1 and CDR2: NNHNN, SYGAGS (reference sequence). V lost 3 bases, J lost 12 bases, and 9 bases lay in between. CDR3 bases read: TGTGCCAGCGGTGGGATGAAGGGATTATTT. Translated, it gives CASGGMKGLF. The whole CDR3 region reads CASGGMKGLFF.

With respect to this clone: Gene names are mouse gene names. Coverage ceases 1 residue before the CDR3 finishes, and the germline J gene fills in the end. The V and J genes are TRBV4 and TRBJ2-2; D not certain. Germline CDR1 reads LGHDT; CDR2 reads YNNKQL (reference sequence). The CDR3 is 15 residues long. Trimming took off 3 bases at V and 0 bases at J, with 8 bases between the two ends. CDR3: CASSYLGSNTGQLYF. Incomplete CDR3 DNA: TGTGCCAGCAGCTATTTGGGCTCAAACACCGGGCAGCTCTAC.

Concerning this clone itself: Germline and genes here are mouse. CDR3 bases read: TGTGCCAGCAGCCAAAGGGACTGGGGTGCAGAAACGCTGTAT. It is translated as CASSQRDWGAETLY. From start to end, the CDR3 is CASSQRDWGAETLYF. This chain uses TRBV5 with TRBJ2-3, with 9 bases fitting TRBD2. The CDR3 end lies 1 residue beyond the end of the read and is filled in from the germline J gene. CDR1 and CDR2 (germline): LGHNA, YNLKQL (reference sequence). J gave up 1 base and V 2 bases, and 1 base lay outside the gene matches. The CDR3 has 15 residues.